The 14 T cell receptor beta chains given below trace back to one sample, sequenced in a study of early T cells in non-severe SARS-CoV-2 infection. Each CDR3 protein gets one entry after TCRdb re-called the 5' RACE reads with MiXCR. Altogether tens of thousands of distinct CDR3 sequences are present, around 6.5% being singletons, with the ten largest covering around 6.9%. Source: whole blood, taken at baseline. Every receptor here comes from an adult who was a healthcare worker with PCR-confirmed SARS-CoV-2 infection or an uninfected control (not recorded which).

This clonotype was counted ten times or more. The genes are TRBV29-1 and TRBJ2-3; the D call may be TRBD1 or TRBD2 (6 bases each). The V gene lost 7 bases and the J gene lost 2 bases, with 13 bases spanning the gap. The CDR3 spans 13 residues. CDR1 and CDR2 from the germline V gene are SQVTM and ANQGSEA. CDR3 loop: CSAVGGNTDTQYF. CDR3 DNA: TGCAGCGCTGTAGGGGGGAACACAGATACGCAGTATTTT.

Only a few counts were recorded for this clonotype. The CDR3 sequence: CSAMYGNNEQFF. In DNA, the CDR3 is TGCAGTGCTATGTATGGGAACAATGAGCAGTTCTTC. The J gene is TRBJ2-1, the V gene TRBV20-1; D gene unclear. The CDR3 has 12 amino acids. V dropped 4 bases and J dropped 5 bases, with 9 bases sitting between them. Germline assignment: CDR1 DFQATT and CDR2 SNEGSKA (reference sequence).

The rearrangement uses TRBV20-1 and TRBJ1-1, with 7 bases identical to TRBD1. Germline V gene data show CDR1 as DFQATT and CDR2 as SNEGSKA (reference sequence). CDR3 length: 14 amino acids. V lost 1 base and J lost 10; bases outside the gene matches: 12. The DNA of the CDR3 is TGCAGTGCTAGAGGCCAAGGGGGCGCGGCGGCAGCTTTCTTT. Translated, it gives CSARGQGGAAAAFF.

Only a few counts were recorded for this clonotype. The V and J genes are TRBV29-1 and TRBJ2-4; 8 nucleotides align to TRBD1. The CDR3 runs 14 residues. V was clipped by 5 bases and J by 7 bases; unmatched bases: 10. Germline V lookup: CDR1 SQVTM, CDR2 ANQGSEA. The CDR3 spells CSVRVGRTGNIQYF. DNA for the CDR3: TGCAGCGTTCGCGTAGGACGGACAGGGAACATTCAGTACTTC.

The rearrangement uses TRBV9 and TRBJ2-7; D perhaps matches TRBD1 (5 bases). Per the germline V gene, CDR1 is SGDLS and CDR2 is YYNGEE. The CDR3 is 14 amino acids. Trimming removed 4 bases from V and 3 bases from J, with 14 bases in between. The CDR3, as DNA: TGTGCCAGCAGCCCTGTGGGCAGGGTCTACGAGCAGTACTTC. Its protein is CASSPVGRVYEQYF.

This clonotype was recorded at least ten times. The chain carries TRBV29-1 and TRBJ1-1, with a tentative D call TRBD1 (5 bases). The CDR3 spans 10 residues. Trimming took 7 bases from V and 3 from J, leaving 6 bases between them. Germline V gene sequence: CDR1 SQVTM, CDR2 ANQGSEA. CDR3 nucleotide sequence: TGCAGCGGAGGGGACACTGAAGCTTTCTTT. It is translated as CSGGDTEAFF.

The chain carries TRBV20-1 and TRBJ2-5; D assignment may be TRBD1 or TRBD2 (5 bases each). Germline loops: CDR1 DFQATT, CDR2 SNEGSKA (reference sequence). V gave up 3 bases and J gave up 0 bases, with 14 bases separating them. This CDR3 region has 15 residues. The CDR3 coding sequence is TGCAGTGCTAGGGACATAAGAGGGCACCAAGAGACCCAGTACTTC. Translating gives CSARDIRGHQETQYF.

There are a few counts of this clonotype. V and J are TRBV7-2 and TRBJ2-7; D is perhaps TRBD1 (6 bases). Germline CDR1 and CDR2: SGHTA and FQGNSA. The CDR3 totals 14 residues. V lost 1 base, J lost 6 bases, and 13 bases lay in between. For the CDR3, the DNA is TGTGCCAGCAGCTTAGGAGTTCAGGGGACCGAGCAGTACTTC. Translated: CASSLGVQGTEQYF.

This clonotype was seen repeatedly, ten times or more. The chain is built from TRBV11-2 and TRBJ2-7; 12 nucleotides agree with TRBD2. The CDR3 is 14 amino acids. The V gene's germline CDR1 is SGHAT and CDR2 FQNNGV. V lost 4 bases to trimming and J lost 6 bases; unmatched junction nucleotides: 4. The CDR3 reads CASSSRLAGAEQYF. The CDR3 bases are TGTGCCAGCAGCTCAAGACTAGCGGGAGCCGAGCAGTACTTC.

This clonotype was counted at least ten times. This chain links TRBV6-6 with TRBJ2-1; D not resolved. The V gene's germline CDR1 is MNHNY and CDR2 SVGAGI (reference sequence). The CDR3 covers 12 residues. V was shortened by 6 bases and J by 6 bases, with 9 bases between the two germline ends. CDR3 nucleotides: TGTGCCAGCAGGACTGTTATCAATGAGCAGTTCTTC. Encoded protein: CASRTVINEQFF.

The J gene is TRBJ2-7, the V gene TRBV5-1, with D perhaps TRBD1 (7 bases). This CDR3 region has 13 residues. Germline lookup yields CDR1 SGHRS and CDR2 YFSETQ. V lost 4 bases, J lost 1 base, and 9 bases lay in between. CDR3 in amino acids: CASSAGQSYEQYF. DNA for the CDR3: TGCGCCAGCAGCGCGGGACAGTCCTACGAGCAGTACTTC.

This clonotype was observed many times. The chain couples TRBV11-1 to TRBJ2-1; TRBD2 matches at 8 bases. V dropped 5 bases and J dropped 4; count of bases not matched to a gene: 7. CDR3 length: 15 amino acids. Per the germline V gene, CDR1 is SGHAT and CDR2 is FQDESV (reference sequence). This chain's CDR3 is CASSPFTSGYNEQFF. The CDR3 coding sequence is TGTGCCAGCAGCCCTTTCACTAGCGGTTACAATGAGCAGTTCTTC. Based on the CDR3 plus reference TRBV11-1 and TRBJ2-1, the full variable domain is EAEVAQSPRYKITEKSQAVAFWCDPISGHATLYWYRQILGQGPELLVQFQDESVVDDSQLPKDRFSAERLKGVDSTLKIQPAELGDSAMYLCASSPFTSGYNEQFFGPGTRLTVL.

This chain connects TRBV6-6 to TRBJ1-3; 8 positions agree with TRBD1. The germline V gene has CDR1 MNHNY and CDR2 SVGAGI (reference sequence). There are 18 residues in the CDR3. V lost 3 bases, J lost 1 base, and 11 bases stayed unmatched. The CDR3 region is CASSYAAGGYGSGNTIYF. As DNA, the CDR3 is TGTGCCAGCAGTTATGCGGCAGGGGGCTACGGATCTGGAAACACCATATATTTT.

This clonotype was seen a few times. The gene calls are TRBV28 and TRBJ2-7; 10 bases are shared with TRBD1. Germline CDR1 reads MDHEN; CDR2 reads SYDVKM. This CDR3 is 15 amino acids long. V dropped 2 bases and J dropped 6; count of bases not matched to a gene: 7. CDR3 sequence reads: CASSLRRGQGSEQYF. CDR3 bases: TGTGCCAGCAGTTTAAGAAGGGGACAGGGGTCCGAGCAGTACTTC.